This T cell receptor beta chain appears in the sequencing data of a study of identical twins. Broader study findings: A cross-sectional statistical analysis, not follow-up of the same donors, supported the conclusions.

This clonotype appeared a few times. The antigen is unknown. The cDNA had a unique molecular identifier and a template-switch universal primer site. TCRdb ran MiXCR on the 5' RACE reads and lists one entry per CDR3 protein. The table records roughly 690,000 distinct CDR3 sequences, 5.5% to 7.5% of them present only once. The receptor comes from a man between 18 and 29 years old in good health. Sequencing used naive T cells sorted from blood.

CDR3 nucleotide sequence: TGCGCCAGCAGCCCCGGACTAGTTTTGGAGACCCAGTACTTC. Protein sequence: CASSPGLVLETQYF. The gene calls are TRBV5-1 and TRBJ2-5; TRBD2 matches 7 bases. Germline CDR1 is SGHRS and CDR2 is YFSETQ. The CDR3 is 14 amino acids. Trimming cost V 4 bases and J 5 bases; bases outside gene matches: 8.